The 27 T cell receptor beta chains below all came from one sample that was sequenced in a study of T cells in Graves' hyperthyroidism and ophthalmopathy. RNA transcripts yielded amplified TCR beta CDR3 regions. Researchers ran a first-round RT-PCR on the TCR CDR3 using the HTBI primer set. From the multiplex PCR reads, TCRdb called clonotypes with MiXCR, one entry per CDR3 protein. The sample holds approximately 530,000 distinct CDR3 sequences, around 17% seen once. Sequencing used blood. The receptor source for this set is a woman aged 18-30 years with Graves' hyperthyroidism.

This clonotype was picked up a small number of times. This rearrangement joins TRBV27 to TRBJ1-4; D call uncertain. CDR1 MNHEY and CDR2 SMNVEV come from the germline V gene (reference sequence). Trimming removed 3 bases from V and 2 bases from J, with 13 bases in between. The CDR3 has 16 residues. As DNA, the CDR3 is TGTGCCAGCAGTTTCCTCCCGAGGACCACTAATGAAAAACTGTTTTTT. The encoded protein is CASSFLPRTTNEKLFF.

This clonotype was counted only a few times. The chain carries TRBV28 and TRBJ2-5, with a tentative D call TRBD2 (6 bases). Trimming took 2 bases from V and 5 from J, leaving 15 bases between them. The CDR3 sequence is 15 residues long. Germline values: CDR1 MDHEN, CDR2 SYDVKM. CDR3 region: CASSLMRGRSETQYF. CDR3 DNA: TGTGCCAGCAGTTTAATGCGGGGCCGGAGTGAGACCCAGTACTTC.

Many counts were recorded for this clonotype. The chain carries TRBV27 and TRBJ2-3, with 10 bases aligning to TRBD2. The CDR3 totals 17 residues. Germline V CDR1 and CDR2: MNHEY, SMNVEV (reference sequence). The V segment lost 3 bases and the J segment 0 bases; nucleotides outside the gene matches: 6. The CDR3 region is CASSFSSGRVSTDTQYF. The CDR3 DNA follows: TGTGCCAGCAGTTTTTCGAGCGGGAGGGTGAGCACAGATACGCAGTATTTT.

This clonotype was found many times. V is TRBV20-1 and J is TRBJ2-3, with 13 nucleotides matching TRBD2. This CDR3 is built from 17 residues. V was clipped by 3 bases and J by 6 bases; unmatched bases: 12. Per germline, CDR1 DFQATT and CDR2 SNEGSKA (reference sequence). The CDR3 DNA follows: TGCAGTGCTAGGAGACTAGCGGGAGGCCTTAACACTGATACGCAGTATTTT. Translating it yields CSARRLAGGLNTDTQYF.

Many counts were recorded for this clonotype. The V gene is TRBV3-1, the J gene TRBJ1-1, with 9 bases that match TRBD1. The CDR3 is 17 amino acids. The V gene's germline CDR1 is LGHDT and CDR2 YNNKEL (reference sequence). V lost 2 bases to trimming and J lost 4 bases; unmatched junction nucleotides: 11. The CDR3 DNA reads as TGTGCCAGCAGCCAAATTGGGACAGGGAGTTGGATCACTGAAGCTTTCTTT. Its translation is CASSQIGTGSWITEAFF.

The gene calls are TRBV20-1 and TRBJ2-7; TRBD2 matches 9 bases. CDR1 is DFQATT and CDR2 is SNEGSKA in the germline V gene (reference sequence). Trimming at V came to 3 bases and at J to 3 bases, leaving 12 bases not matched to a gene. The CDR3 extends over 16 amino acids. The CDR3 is CSARTKLAGTIYEQYF. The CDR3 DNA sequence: TGCAGTGCTAGGACTAAACTAGCGGGTACAATCTACGAGCAGTACTTC.

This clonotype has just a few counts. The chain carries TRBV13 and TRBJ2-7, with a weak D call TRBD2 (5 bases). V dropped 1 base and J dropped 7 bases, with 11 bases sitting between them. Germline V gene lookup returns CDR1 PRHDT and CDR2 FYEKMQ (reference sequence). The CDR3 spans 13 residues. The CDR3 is CASSLERPTEQYF. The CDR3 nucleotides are TGTGCCAGCAGCTTAGAGCGGCCAACTGAGCAGTACTTC. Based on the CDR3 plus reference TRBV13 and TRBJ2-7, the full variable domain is AAGVIQSPRHLIKEKRETATLKCYPIPRHDTVYWYQQGPGQDPQFLISFYEKMQSDKGSIPDRFSAQQFSDYHSELNMSSLELGDSALYFCASSLERPTEQYFGPGTRLTVT.

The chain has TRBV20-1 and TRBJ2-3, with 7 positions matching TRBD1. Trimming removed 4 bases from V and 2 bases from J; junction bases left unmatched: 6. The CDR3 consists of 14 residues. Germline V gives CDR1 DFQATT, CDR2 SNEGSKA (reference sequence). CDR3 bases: TGCAGTGCTAACCGGGACAGAGACACAGATACGCAGTATTTT. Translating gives CSANRDRDTDTQYF.

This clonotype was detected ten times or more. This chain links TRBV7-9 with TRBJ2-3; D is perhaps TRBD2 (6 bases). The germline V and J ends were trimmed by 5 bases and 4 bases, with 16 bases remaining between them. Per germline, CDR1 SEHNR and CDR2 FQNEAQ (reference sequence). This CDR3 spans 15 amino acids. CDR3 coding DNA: TGTGCCAGCAGCGCACGGGGGAAGCAAGCAGATACGCAGTATTTT. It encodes CASSARGKQADTQYF.

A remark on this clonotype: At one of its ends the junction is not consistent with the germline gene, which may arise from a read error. The CDR3 DNA reads as TGTGCCAGCAGCTTGGAGGGGGCCCGGAACACTGAAGGTTTCTTT. It yields the protein CASSLEGARNTEGFF. V is TRBV5-4 and J is TRBJ1-1; 7 bases line up with TRBD1. The CDR3 sequence is 15 residues long. CDR1 is SGHNT, CDR2 YYREEE, per germline (reference sequence).

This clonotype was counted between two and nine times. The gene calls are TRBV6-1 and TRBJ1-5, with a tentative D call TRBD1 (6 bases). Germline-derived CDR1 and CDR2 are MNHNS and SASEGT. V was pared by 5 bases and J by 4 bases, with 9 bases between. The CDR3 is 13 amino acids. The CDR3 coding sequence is TGTGCCAGCAGTAACAGGGTTAATCAGCCCCAGCATTTT. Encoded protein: CASSNRVNQPQHF.

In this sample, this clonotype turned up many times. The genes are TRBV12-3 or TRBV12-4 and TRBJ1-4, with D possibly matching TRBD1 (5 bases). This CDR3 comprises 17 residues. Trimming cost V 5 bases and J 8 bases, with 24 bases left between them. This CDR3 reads CASSARRWLGQWEKLFF. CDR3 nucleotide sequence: TGTGCCAGCAGTGCGCGTCGCTGGTTGGGGCAGTGGGAAAAACTGTTTTTT.

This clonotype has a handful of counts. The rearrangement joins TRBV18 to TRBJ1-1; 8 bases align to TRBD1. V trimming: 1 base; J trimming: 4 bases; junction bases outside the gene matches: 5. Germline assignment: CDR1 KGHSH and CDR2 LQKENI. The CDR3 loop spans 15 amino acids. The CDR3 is CASSPLPTGGTEAFF. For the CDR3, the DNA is TGTGCCAGCTCACCACTACCAACAGGGGGCACTGAAGCTTTCTTT.

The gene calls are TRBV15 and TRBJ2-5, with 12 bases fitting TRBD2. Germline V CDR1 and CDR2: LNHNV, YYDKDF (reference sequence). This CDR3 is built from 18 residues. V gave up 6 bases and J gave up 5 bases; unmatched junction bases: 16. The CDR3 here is CATRGNGLAGLQGETQYF. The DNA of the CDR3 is TGTGCCACCAGGGGTAACGGACTAGCGGGACTGCAAGGGGAGACCCAGTACTTC.

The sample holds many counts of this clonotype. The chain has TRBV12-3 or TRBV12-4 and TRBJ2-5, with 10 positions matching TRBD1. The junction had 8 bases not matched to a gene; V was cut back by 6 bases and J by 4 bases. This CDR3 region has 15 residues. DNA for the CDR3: TGTGCCAGCAGCCCCGGGACAGGGGATATAGAGACCCAGTACTTC. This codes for CASSPGTGDIETQYF.

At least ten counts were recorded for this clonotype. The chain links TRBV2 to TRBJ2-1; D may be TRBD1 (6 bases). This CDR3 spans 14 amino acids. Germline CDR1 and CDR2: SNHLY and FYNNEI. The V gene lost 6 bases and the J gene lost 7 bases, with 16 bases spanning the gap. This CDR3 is CASSVDDRSNEQFF. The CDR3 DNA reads TGTGCCAGCAGCGTAGACGACAGGAGTAATGAGCAGTTCTTC.

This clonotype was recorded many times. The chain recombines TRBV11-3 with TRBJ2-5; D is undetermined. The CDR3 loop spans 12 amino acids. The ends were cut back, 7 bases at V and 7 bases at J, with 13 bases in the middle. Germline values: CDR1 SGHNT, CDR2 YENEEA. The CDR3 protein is CASMQPLGTQYF. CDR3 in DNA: TGTGCCAGCATGCAACCCTTGGGGACCCAGTACTTC.

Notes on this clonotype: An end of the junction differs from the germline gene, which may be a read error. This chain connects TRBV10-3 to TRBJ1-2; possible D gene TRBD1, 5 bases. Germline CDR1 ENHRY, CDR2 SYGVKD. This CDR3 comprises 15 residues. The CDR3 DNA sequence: TGTGCCACCAGTGAAACCGCCAGGGCAATCGTCGGCTACACCTTC. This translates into CATSETARAIVGYTF.

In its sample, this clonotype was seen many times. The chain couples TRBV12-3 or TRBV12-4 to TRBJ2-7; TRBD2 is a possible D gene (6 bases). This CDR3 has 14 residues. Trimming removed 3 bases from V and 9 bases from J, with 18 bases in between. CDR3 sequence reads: CASSLVRGYHGQYF. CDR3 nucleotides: TGTGCCAGCAGTTTGGTGCGGGGATATCATGGGCAGTACTTC.

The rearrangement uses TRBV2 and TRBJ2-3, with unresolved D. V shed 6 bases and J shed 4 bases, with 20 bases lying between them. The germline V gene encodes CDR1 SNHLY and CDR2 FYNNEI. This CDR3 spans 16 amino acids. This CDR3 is CASRKFVSYGADTQYF. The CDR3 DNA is TGTGCCAGCAGGAAGTTTGTCAGCTACGGCGCAGATACGCAGTATTTT.

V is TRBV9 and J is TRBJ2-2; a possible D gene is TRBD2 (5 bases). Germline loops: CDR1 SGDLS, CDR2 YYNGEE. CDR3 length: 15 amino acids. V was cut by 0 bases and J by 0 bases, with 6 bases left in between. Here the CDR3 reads CASSVGSANTGELFF. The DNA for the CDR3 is TGTGCCAGCAGCGTAGGTAGCGCGAACACCGGGGAGCTGTTTTTT.

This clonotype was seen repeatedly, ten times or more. The chain's CDR3 is CASSLASGGGDTQYF. In DNA form, the CDR3 reads TGTGCCAGCAGCTTGGCTAGCGGGGGAGGCGATACGCAGTATTTT. This chain joins TRBV5-8 and TRBJ2-3; TRBD2 matches at 10 bases. The CDR3 extends over 15 amino acids. V lost 0 bases, J lost 6 bases, and 4 bases stayed unmatched. In germline, CDR1 is SGHTS, CDR2 YDEGEE.

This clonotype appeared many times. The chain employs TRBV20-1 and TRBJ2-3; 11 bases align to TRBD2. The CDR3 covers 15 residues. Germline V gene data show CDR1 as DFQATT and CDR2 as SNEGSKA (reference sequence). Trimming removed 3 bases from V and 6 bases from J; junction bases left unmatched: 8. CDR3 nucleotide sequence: TGCAGTGCTAGCTTACTAGCGGGGGATGGGGATACGCAGTATTTT. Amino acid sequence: CSASLLAGDGDTQYF.

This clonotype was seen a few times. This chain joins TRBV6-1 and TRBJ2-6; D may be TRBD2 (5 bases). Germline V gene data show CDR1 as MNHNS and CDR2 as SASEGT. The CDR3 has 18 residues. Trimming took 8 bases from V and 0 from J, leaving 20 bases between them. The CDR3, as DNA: TGTGCCAGCTGCATCGGGGTTAGCCCGAACTCTGGGGCCAACGTCCTGACTTTC. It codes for CASCIGVSPNSGANVLTF.

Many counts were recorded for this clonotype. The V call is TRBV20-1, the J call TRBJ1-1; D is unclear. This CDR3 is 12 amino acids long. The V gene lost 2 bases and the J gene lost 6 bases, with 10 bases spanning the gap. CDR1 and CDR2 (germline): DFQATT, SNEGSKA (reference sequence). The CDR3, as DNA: TGCAGTGCTAGATTTGAATACCCTGAAGCTTTCTTT. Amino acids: CSARFEYPEAFF.

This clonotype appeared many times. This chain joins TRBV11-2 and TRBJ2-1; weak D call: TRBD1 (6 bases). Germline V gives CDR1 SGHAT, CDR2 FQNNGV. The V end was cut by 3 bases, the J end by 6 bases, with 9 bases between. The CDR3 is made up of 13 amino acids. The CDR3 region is CASSFRDTNEQFF. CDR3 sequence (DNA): TGTGCCAGCAGCTTCCGGGACACCAATGAGCAGTTCTTC.

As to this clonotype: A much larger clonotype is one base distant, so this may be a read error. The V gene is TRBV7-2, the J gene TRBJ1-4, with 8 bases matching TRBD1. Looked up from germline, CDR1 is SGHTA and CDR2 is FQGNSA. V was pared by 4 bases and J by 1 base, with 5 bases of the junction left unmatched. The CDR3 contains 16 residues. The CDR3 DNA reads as TGTGCCAGCAGCTGGGGACAGGACTTAACTAATGAAAAACTGTTTTTT. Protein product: CASSWGQDLTNEKLFF.